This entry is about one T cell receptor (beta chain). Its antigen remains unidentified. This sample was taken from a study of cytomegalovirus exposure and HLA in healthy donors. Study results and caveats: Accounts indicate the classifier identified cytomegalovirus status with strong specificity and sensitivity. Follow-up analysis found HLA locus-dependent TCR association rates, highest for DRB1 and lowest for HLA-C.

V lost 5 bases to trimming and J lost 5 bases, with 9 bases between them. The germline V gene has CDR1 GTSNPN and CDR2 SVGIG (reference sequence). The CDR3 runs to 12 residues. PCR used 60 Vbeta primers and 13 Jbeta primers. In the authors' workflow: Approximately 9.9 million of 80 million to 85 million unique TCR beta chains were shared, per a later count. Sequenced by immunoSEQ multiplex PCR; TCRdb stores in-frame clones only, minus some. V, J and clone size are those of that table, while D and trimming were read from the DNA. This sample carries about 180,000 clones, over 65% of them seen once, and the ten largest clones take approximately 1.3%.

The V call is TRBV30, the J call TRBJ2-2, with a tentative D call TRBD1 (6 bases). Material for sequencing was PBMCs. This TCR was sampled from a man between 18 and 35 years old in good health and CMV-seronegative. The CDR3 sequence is CAWDTGTGELFF. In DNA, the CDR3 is TGTGCCTGGGACACAGGGACCGGGGAGCTGTTTTTT.